This T cell receptor beta chain was captured by sequencing in a study of beta chain features in type 1 diabetes. Since all of the isolated RNA was reverse transcribed, expressed TCRB transcripts were what got sequenced. Profiled with immunoSEQ multiplex PCR; TCRdb holds only in-frame clones, not every one. The sample lists 350,000 to 450,000 clones; less than 15% were seen once. In germline, CDR1 is ENHRY, CDR2 SYGVKD. The CDR3 totals 13 residues. V shed 3 bases, J shed 8 bases, and the junction held 4 bases outside the gene matches. The sequence came from a woman under 30 in good health. The sequenced material came from naive CD4+ T cells from blood. J is TRBJ1-2 and V is TRBV10-3; 9 bases fit TRBD1. CDR3 sequence: CAISEQGAEGYTF. The CDR3 bases are TGTGCCATCAGTGAACAGGGGGCGGAAGGCTACACCTTC.